What follows describes a single T cell receptor (beta chain). Its specificity is unknown. Profiling relied on immunoSEQ multiplex PCR, and the TCRdb table lists in-frame clones only, not all of them. This repertoire shows about 72,000 clones, roughly four fifths found once; its top ten account for 2% to 2.5%. This record comes from a study of OX40 agonist ivuxolimab in advanced cancers. About the research overall: The study treated patients with ivuxolimab, an agonistic anti-OX40 (CD134) antibody.

The study, taken as a whole, reports: Relatively little clonal expansion, among the lowest observed, appeared in partial responders at 0.1-3.0 mg/kg.

The sequencing used CD4+ or CD8+ T cells sorted from blood, collected in a trial of the OX40 agonist ivuxolimab. The sequence derives from an adult with an advanced solid tumor such as melanoma, head and neck, liver or kidney cancer.

The CDR3 reads CASSSRTSDIREQYF. The CDR3 DNA sequence: TGTGCCAGCAGCAGCCGGACTAGCGACATTCGAGAGCAGTACTTC. This sequence joins TRBV5-4 and TRBJ2-7, with 9 bases lining up with TRBD2. Germline V lookup: CDR1 SGHNT, CDR2 YYREEE (reference sequence). The J segment lost 7 bases and the V segment lost 4 bases, leaving 12 bases of the junction unmatched. This CDR3 comprises 15 residues.